The rows below give T cell receptor beta chains drawn from one sample of a study of T cell repertoires in cytomegalovirus infection. Each CDR3 protein gets one entry after TCRdb re-called the reads with MiXCR. This table holds 680,000 or so distinct CDR3 sequences, roughly 35% found once. Sequencing input: PBMCs. The receptors originated from a human donor in good health (CMV status not recorded). Some clones in this sample may be carry-over from other donors' samples. Both conserved end residues are trimmed from each CDR3. The order of the fields is V gene, J gene, CDR3 protein.

TRBV4-1	TRBJ1-1	ASSGEVMDEAF
TRBV7-3	TRBJ2-1	ASSFSSSYNEQF
TRBV5-6	TRBJ2-7	ASSSTHTRREQY
TRBV2	TRBJ1-5	ASSVGKRNQPQH
TRBV7-6	TRBJ1-1	ARGSRKGGLTEAF
TRBV7-9	TRBJ1-4	ASSKGGRGEKLF
TRBV6-2/TRBV6-3	TRBJ1-1	ASSYLDRGLNTEAF
TRBV20-1	TRBJ2-7	SARKLAGYEQY
TRBV28	TRBJ2-7	ASSRTTSGYEQY
TRBV6-1	TRBJ2-3	ASSVWGTSTDTQY
TRBV7-2	TRBJ1-4	ASSPPNGHNEKLF
TRBV5-1	TRBJ2-7	ASTPITSGGTYEQY
TRBV12-3/TRBV12-4	TRBJ2-7	ASSWTVPLGEQY
TRBV27	TRBJ2-3	ASSLGQLRTQY
TRBV7-2	TRBJ2-7	ASRQYGGTPEQY
TRBV6-1	TRBJ2-7	ASSGTGGRSYEQY
TRBV19	TRBJ2-4	ASSPGTRKNIQY
TRBV25-1	TRBJ2-2	ASSRPGRGFNTGELF
TRBV7-2	TRBJ2-6	ASSLDELAGANVLT
TRBV18	TRBJ2-6	ASSPGTPSGANVLT
TRBV24-1	TRBJ2-2	ATCDLGRTSLSGEMF
TRBV4-1	TRBJ1-1	ASSQGPEINTEAF
TRBV7-9	TRBJ2-5	ASSSPGVPETQY
TRBV5-6	TRBJ2-7	ASSPRQRTYEQY
TRBV28	TRBJ2-3	ASSLGLNPNTDTQY
TRBV20-1	TRBJ2-3	SAQGGAGSTDTQY
TRBV11-2	TRBJ2-2	ASSLIFQNTGELF
TRBV7-8	TRBJ1-5	ASSQWGNQPQH